This T cell receptor (beta chain) was sequenced in a study of T cell responses to AZD1222 COVID-19 vaccine. Study-level results: Researchers report vaccine-associated CD4 TCRs spanning spike, with dominance at 160-218 and 743-854. Targeting of unmutated variant regions was reportedly seen in nearly half of spike-specific TCRs.

The CDR3 length is 14 residues. The ends were cut back, 2 bases at V and 0 bases at J, with 6 bases in the middle. The germline V gene has CDR1 SEHNR and CDR2 FQNEAQ (reference sequence). The protocol was immunoSEQ multiplex PCR, while the TCRdb copy is restricted to in-frame clones and leaves out a portion. Among roughly 120,000 clones listed, around 89% were seen once. Note on this clone: The antigen is unknown.

This sequence originates from an adult who received the AZD1222 COVID-19 vaccine. The rearrangement uses TRBV7-9 and TRBJ2-3; no clear D gene. This material consisted of peripheral blood, taken 28 days after the second AZD1222 dose. CDR3 residues: CASSLSVSTDTQYF. In nucleotides, the CDR3 is TGTGCCAGCAGCTTATCCGTAAGCACAGATACGCAGTATTTT.